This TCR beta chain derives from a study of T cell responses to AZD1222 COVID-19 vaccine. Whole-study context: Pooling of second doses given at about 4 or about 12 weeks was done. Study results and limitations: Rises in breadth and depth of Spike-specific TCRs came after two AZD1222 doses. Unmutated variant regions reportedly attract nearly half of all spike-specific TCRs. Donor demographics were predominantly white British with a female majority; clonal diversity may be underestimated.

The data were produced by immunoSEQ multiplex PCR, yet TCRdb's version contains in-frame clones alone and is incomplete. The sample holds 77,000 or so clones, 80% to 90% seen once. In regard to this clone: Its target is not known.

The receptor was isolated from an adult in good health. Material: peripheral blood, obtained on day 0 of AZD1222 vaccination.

The CDR3 loop is CASSYRRGEQFF. CDR3 sequence (DNA): TGTGCCAGCAGTTACCGCCGGGGTGAGCAGTTCTTC. This chain links TRBV6-5 with TRBJ2-1; D might be TRBD2 (5 bases). V was pared by 2 bases and J by 9 bases, with 8 bases between. The length of the CDR3 is 12 residues. Germline CDR1 reads MNHEY; CDR2 reads SVGAGI.